The text below deals with one TCR beta chain. The antigen is undetermined. The sample is drawn from a study of T cell responses to AZD1222 COVID-19 vaccine. Broader study findings: Spike-specific TCR repertoires showed rising breadth and depth after two AZD1222 doses. Among vaccine-associated CD4 TCRs, coverage spanned spike, with dominance at 160-218 and 743-854. Females outnumbered males among donors, who were mostly white British; clonal diversity was possibly underestimated. Targets within unmutated variant regions were reportedly found for nearly half of spike-specific TCRs.

The germline V gene encodes CDR1 KGHSH and CDR2 LQKENI. The CDR3 consists of 13 residues. Trimming removed 3 bases at V and 3 bases at J, with 9 bases between. Some clones are missing from TCRdb's copy, which holds only in-frame ones; the method was immunoSEQ multiplex PCR. The data show 100,000 to 120,000 clones, with over 90% seen just once and 2.9% held by the top ten. The sample in question was peripheral blood, obtained 28 days after the second AZD1222 dose. J is TRBJ2-7 and V is TRBV18; possible D gene TRBD1, 5 bases. The source is an adult who received the AZD1222 COVID-19 vaccine. Here the CDR3 DNA reads TGTGCCAGCTCACCCGACAGCCTCTACGAGCAGTACTTC. Its protein is CASSPDSLYEQYF.